The 20 T cell receptor beta chains presented below share a single source sample, sequenced in a study of blood T cells in healthy people across ages. It was with a sample-barcoded 5' primer and a J-beta primer mix that a second PCR of about 7 to 12 cycles was run. From the 5' RACE reads, TCRdb called clonotypes with MiXCR, one entry per CDR3 protein. This table holds roughly 1.9 million distinct CDR3 sequences, roughly two fifths found once. Sequenced material: blood. These receptors were obtained from a human donor in good health.

This clonotype has only a few counts. This may be a read error, as it is one base from a much larger clone. V gene TRBV7-9 combines with J gene TRBJ2-6, with D unresolved. Trimming removed 2 bases at V and 0 bases at J, with 5 bases between. Germline CDR1 is SEHNR and CDR2 is FQNEAQ (reference sequence). This CDR3 is built from 15 residues. The CDR3 bases are TGTGCCAGCAGCTTAATCCCCTCTGGGGCCAACGTCCTGACTTTC. Protein sequence: CASSLIPSGANVLTF.

The chain has TRBV7-8 and TRBJ1-4, with a possible D match to TRBD1 (6 bases). V was cut by 6 bases and J by 7 bases, with 18 bases left in between. Germline V gene data show CDR1 as SGHVS and CDR2 as FQNEAQ. The CDR3 consists of 15 residues. The CDR3 loop reads CASSPQGYDSEKLFF. CDR3 DNA sequence: TGTGCCAGCAGTCCACAGGGCTATGACAGTGAAAAACTGTTTTTT.

Details on this clonotype: This may come from a read error, since a much larger clone is one base off. This chain links TRBV6-1 with TRBJ2-5, with 10 nucleotides matching TRBD1. The CDR3 sequence is 16 residues long. Looked up from germline, CDR1 is MNHNS and CDR2 is SASEGT. The junction had 8 bases not matched to a gene; V was cut back by 3 bases and J by 4 bases. The CDR3 loop reads CASSENGDRGGETQYF. The DNA of the CDR3 is TGTGCCAGCAGTGAGAATGGGGACAGGGGAGGAGAGACCCAGTACTTC.

The chain combines TRBV20-1 with TRBJ2-1; 10 bases line up with TRBD2. The germline V gene encodes CDR1 DFQATT and CDR2 SNEGSKA (reference sequence). The CDR3 runs to 16 residues. V shed 1 base and J 10 bases; nucleotides not matched to a gene: 13. The CDR3 is CSARVMRGLAVQEQFF. CDR3 DNA: TGCAGTGCTAGAGTAATGAGAGGACTAGCGGTTCAAGAGCAGTTCTTC.

Remarks on this clonotype: A read error may produce the germline difference seen at one junction end. The V and J genes are TRBV6-1 and TRBJ2-7; a weak D match, TRBD1 (5 bases). Germline-derived CDR1 and CDR2 are MNHNS and SASEGT. CDR3 size: 14 residues. The chain's CDR3 is CASSQGSDAYGQYF. In DNA, the CDR3 is TGTGCCAGCAGTCAGGGCTCCGACGCCTACGGGCAGTACTTC.

J is TRBJ1-2 and V is TRBV5-6, with 9 bases that match TRBD1. CDR1 and CDR2 (germline): SGHDT, YYEEEE. Trimming at V came to 1 base and at J to 4 bases, leaving 11 bases not matched to a gene. The CDR3 totals 17 residues. In DNA form, the CDR3 reads TGTGCCAGCAGCTTGTCGGGACAGGGTTTATCCTTCTATGGCTACACCTTC. It specifies CASSLSGQGLSFYGYTF.

This clonotype was seen once. CDR3 sequence (DNA): TGTGCCACCAGTGGGCCCGTCCCTAATCAGCCCCAGCATTTT. Protein product: CATSGPVPNQPQHF. V gene TRBV24-1 combines with J gene TRBJ1-5; unclear D gene. CDR1 and CDR2 (germline): KGHDR, SFDVKD. Trimming shortened V by 5 bases and J by 4 bases, and 11 bases separated the two germline ends. CDR3 length equals 14 residues.

This clonotype was observed at least ten times. The chain is built from TRBV5-1 and TRBJ2-5, with D unclear. Trimming stripped 0 bases from V and 0 bases from J, with 9 bases between. The CDR3 runs to 15 residues. The V gene's germline CDR1 is SGHRS and CDR2 YFSETQ. The CDR3 sequence: CASSLGAFNQETQYF. The CDR3 DNA reads TGCGCCAGCAGCTTGGGCGCGTTCAACCAAGAGACCCAGTACTTC.

The J gene is TRBJ2-4, the V gene TRBV5-1, with D possibly TRBD2 on 5 matching bases. The CDR3 length is 18 residues. Germline V gene sequence: CDR1 SGHRS, CDR2 YFSETQ. V dropped 2 bases and J dropped 0 bases, with 18 bases sitting between them. CDR3 sequence (DNA): TGCGCCAGCAGCTTAGGGCGCTTCGAGGGCTTAGCCAAAAACATTCAGTACTTC. This codes for CASSLGRFEGLAKNIQYF.

Only a few counts were recorded for this clonotype. The V call is TRBV13, the J call TRBJ1-2, with a weak D call TRBD1 (5 bases). The CDR3 covers 17 residues. The V gene lost 2 bases and the J gene lost 1 base, with 17 bases spanning the gap. Per germline, CDR1 PRHDT and CDR2 FYEKMQ (reference sequence). Written as DNA, the CDR3 is TGTGCCAGCAGCTTAATGAGGGACCAGCGCCTTAACTATGGCTACACCTTC. This encodes CASSLMRDQRLNYGYTF.

This clonotype was seen a few times. The chain combines TRBV27 with TRBJ2-4; D remains ambiguous. The CDR3 is made up of 14 amino acids. Deletions cut 5 bases from V and 0 bases from J, with 8 bases between. CDR1 and CDR2 from the germline V gene are MNHEY and SMNVEV (reference sequence). The CDR3 DNA sequence: TGTGCCAGCAGTGGGCACTTAGCCAAAAACATTCAGTACTTC. Translation: CASSGHLAKNIQYF.

The J gene is TRBJ1-1, the V gene TRBV5-1; 9 positions agree with TRBD1. V lost 3 bases, J lost 8 bases, and 8 bases stayed unmatched. This CDR3 is 14 amino acids long. The V gene's germline CDR1 is SGHRS and CDR2 YFSETQ. CDR3 region: CASSSTGGPPEAFF. The CDR3 nucleotides are TGCGCCAGCAGCTCAACAGGGGGCCCTCCGGAAGCTTTCTTT. Based on the CDR3 plus reference TRBV5-1 and TRBJ1-1, the full variable domain is KAGVTQTPRYLIKTRGQQVTLSCSPISGHRSVSWYQQTPGQGLQFLFEYFSETQRNKGNFPGRFSGRQFSNSRSEMNVSTLELGDSALYLCASSSTGGPPEAFFGQGTRLTVV.

This clonotype was found a few times. The CDR3 loop reads CSVSQGNTEAFF. The CDR3 coding sequence is TGCAGTGTCTCACAGGGTAACACTGAAGCTTTCTTT. The chain uses TRBV20-1 and TRBJ1-1; D is perhaps TRBD1 (6 bases). The germline V gene encodes CDR1 DFQATT and CDR2 SNEGSKA (reference sequence). The CDR3 consists of 12 residues. V was cut by 7 bases and J by 2 bases, with 11 bases left in between.

The chain links TRBV20-1 to TRBJ2-3; D perhaps matches TRBD2 (6 bases). Trimming removed 3 bases at V and 1 base at J, with 20 bases between. The CDR3 consists of 17 residues. Germline assignment: CDR1 DFQATT and CDR2 SNEGSKA (reference sequence). In DNA, the CDR3 is TGCAGTGCTAGCACCCTCTCCGGGACTCCTCGCACAGATACGCAGTATTTT. It encodes CSASTLSGTPRTDTQYF.

The J gene is TRBJ2-7, the V gene TRBV28; D tentatively fits TRBD1 or TRBD2 (5 bases each). The CDR3 totals 15 residues. Between the trimmed V and J ends, which lost 5 bases and 2 bases, there was a span of 16 bases. Per germline, CDR1 MDHEN and CDR2 SYDVKM. The CDR3 bases are TGTGCCAGCAGTCCAGCCGGGACCACAGCCTACGAGCAGTACTTC. Amino acids: CASSPAGTTAYEQYF. Full variable domain (remainder filled in from reference TRBV28 and TRBJ2-7): DVKVTQSSRYLVKRTGEKVFLECVQDMDHENMFWYRQDPGLGLRLIYFSYDVKMKEKGDIPEGYSVSREKKERFSLILESASTNQTSMYLCASSPAGTTAYEQYFGPGTRLTVT.

The chain has TRBV6-5 and TRBJ2-1; perhaps D is TRBD1 or TRBD2 (5 bases each). The CDR3 consists of 18 residues. Per the germline V gene, CDR1 is MNHEY and CDR2 is SVGAGI. V lost 2 bases and J 5 bases, leaving 22 bases between the germline ends. CDR3: CASSYRGGSIWGHNEQFF. The CDR3 bases are TGTGCCAGCAGTTACCGGGGCGGGTCAATATGGGGACACAATGAGCAGTTCTTC.

This clonotype has just a few counts. V usage is TRBV20-1 and J usage is TRBJ1-2, with D possibly TRBD1 on 6 matching bases. There are 16 residues in the CDR3. Germline V gene lookup returns CDR1 DFQATT and CDR2 SNEGSKA (reference sequence). V gave up 2 bases and J gave up 0 bases, with 16 bases separating them. The CDR3 region is CSARPPGQFTNYGYTF. As DNA, the CDR3 is TGCAGTGCTAGACCCCCCGGACAGTTCACTAACTATGGCTACACCTTC.

V and J are TRBV7-2 and TRBJ1-1, with 9 bases fitting TRBD1. Trimming cost V 5 bases and J 5 bases; bases outside gene matches: 6. CDR1 and CDR2 (germline): SGHTA, FQGNSA. The CDR3 extends over 14 amino acids. CDR3 residues: CASSPGQGLTEAFF. The CDR3 nucleotides read TGTGCCAGCAGCCCTGGACAGGGGTTGACTGAAGCTTTCTTT. Variable domain in full (rest from reference TRBV7-2 and TRBJ1-1): GAGVSQSPSNKVTEKGKDVELRCDPISGHTALYWYRQSLGQGLEFLIYFQGNSAPDKSGLPSDRFSAERTGGSVSTLTIQRTQQEDSAVYLCASSPGQGLTEAFFGQGTRLTVV.

The chain carries TRBV29-1 and TRBJ1-1, with D hard to call. Trimming took off 5 bases at V and 0 bases at J, with 16 bases between the two ends. The CDR3 contains 15 residues. The germline V gene encodes CDR1 SQVTM and CDR2 ANQGSEA. The CDR3 loop is CSVQRTKNMNTEAFF. For the CDR3, the DNA is TGCAGCGTTCAACGAACGAAGAACATGAACACTGAAGCTTTCTTT.

The V and J genes are TRBV12-3 or TRBV12-4 and TRBJ1-1; the D gene is possibly TRBD1 (6 bases). The V end lost 2 bases, the J end lost 0 bases, and 16 bases lay between the germline ends. The CDR3 contains 17 residues. The CDR3 nucleotides are TGTGCCAGCAGTTTATCAAACCTACAGGGAGTGAACACTGAAGCTTTCTTT. Translating it yields CASSLSNLQGVNTEAFF.